These 24 T cell receptor beta chains originate from one sample sequenced in a study of T-cell reconstitution after alpha-beta-depleted transplantation in children. This sample's TCRbeta library carried unique molecular identifier barcodes. Each CDR3 protein is one row after TCRdb ran MiXCR on the PCR reads. There are some 520,000 distinct CDR3 sequences in the sample; approximately 32% occur only once, and roughly 2.5% lies in the top ten. Here the sequenced sample was PBMCs from the stem cell graft donor, taken from the stem cell graft. The receptor source for this set is a human donor who donated a stem cell graft to a child with aplastic anemia.

This clonotype was observed a handful of times. The chain couples TRBV7-2 to TRBJ1-4, with 8 bases matching TRBD1. Unmatched junction bases numbered 2, after V lost 2 bases and J lost 3 bases. CDR3 size: 15 residues. Germline lookup yields CDR1 SGHTA and CDR2 FQGNSA. CDR3 in DNA: TGTGCCAGCAGCTTACAGGGGGCGGCTAATGAAAAACTGTTTTTT. Its protein is CASSLQGAANEKLFF.

This clonotype was seen more than once but under ten times. The genes are TRBV7-3 and TRBJ2-1; 12 positions match TRBD2. The germline V gene encodes CDR1 SGHTA and CDR2 FQGTGA. The CDR3 runs 18 residues. Germline trimming cut 2 bases from V and 4 bases from J; bases unmatched to any gene: 9. Written as DNA, the CDR3 is TGTGCCAGCAGCTTAGGTCCTAGCGGGAGGGCCGGGTACAATGAGCAGTTCTTC. It encodes CASSLGPSGRAGYNEQFF.

The rearrangement links TRBV27 to TRBJ1-5; 7 bases line up with TRBD1. The germline gives CDR1 MNHEY, CDR2 SMNVEV (reference sequence). V lost 4 bases to trimming and J lost 7 bases; unmatched junction nucleotides: 10. This CDR3 comprises 15 residues. In DNA, the CDR3 is TGTGCCAGCAGTTCCCCAGGGGGGCGAGACCAGCCCCAGCATTTT. Its protein is CASSSPGGRDQPQHF.

Only a few counts were recorded for this clonotype. J is TRBJ1-1 and V is TRBV12-3 or TRBV12-4, with TRBD1 as a possible D gene (6 bases). Between the trimmed V and J ends, which lost 3 bases and 8 bases, there was a span of 16 bases. CDR3 size: 14 residues. Written as DNA, the CDR3 is TGTGCCAGCAGTTTTGGGCCAGGGGCGAGCGAAGCTTTCTTT. It specifies CASSFGPGASEAFF.

J is TRBJ1-3 and V is TRBV15; D not certain. Trimming removed 5 bases from V and 0 bases from J, with 11 bases in between. The germline V gene encodes CDR1 LNHNV and CDR2 YYDKDF (reference sequence). This CDR3 contains 15 residues. The CDR3 sequence: CATSGGRFSGNTIYF. The CDR3 bases are TGTGCCACCAGCGGAGGACGCTTCTCTGGAAACACCATATATTTT.

Comment on this clonotype: Sequence at one end of the junction differs from germline and may be a read error. CDR3 bases: TGTGCCAGCAGCCTAAGGGACAGGGGATTGTGGGGATTC. The encoded protein is CASSLRDRGLWGF. The rearrangement joins TRBV7-2 to TRBJ1-1, with 10 bases identical to TRBD1. CDR1 and CDR2 from the germline V gene are SGHTA and FQGNSA. CDR3 length equals 13 residues.

This clonotype was detected only a few times. V gene TRBV5-1 combines with J gene TRBJ1-1, with D perhaps TRBD1 (5 bases). Trimming left V 2 bases short and J 2 bases short, with 13 bases between. The germline V gene encodes CDR1 SGHRS and CDR2 YFSETQ. CDR3 size: 15 residues. CDR3 bases: TGCGCCAGCAGCTTTCTTGGGGGGGTCAACACTGAAGCTTTCTTT. It specifies CASSFLGGVNTEAFF.

With respect to this clonotype: A read error may produce the germline difference seen at one junction end. This chain connects TRBV6-6 to TRBJ1-2; D unclear. Germline-derived CDR1 and CDR2 are MNHNY and SVGAGI (reference sequence). The CDR3 totals 13 residues. CDR3 DNA sequence: TGTGCCAGCAGTTACTCGAGCAGCTATGGCGACACCTTC. The encoded protein is CASSYSSSYGDTF.

The sample holds a few counts of this clonotype. V gene TRBV5-1 combines with J gene TRBJ2-1; D not certain. The length of the CDR3 is 15 residues. Looked up from germline, CDR1 is SGHRS and CDR2 is YFSETQ. Trimming took off 4 bases at V and 8 bases at J, with 19 bases between the two ends. Here the CDR3 reads CASSKGVMGWDEQFF. The CDR3 bases are TGCGCCAGCAGCAAGGGTGTTATGGGTTGGGATGAGCAGTTCTTC.

The rearrangement uses TRBV25-1 and TRBJ1-4; 7 nucleotides align to TRBD1. The V segment lost 7 bases and the J segment 3 bases; nucleotides outside the gene matches: 5. The CDR3 covers 14 residues. CDR1 MGHDK and CDR2 SYGVNS come from the germline V gene. In DNA, the CDR3 is TGTGCCAGCAAAGAGACAGGGCCTAATGAAAAACTGTTTTTT. Protein product: CASKETGPNEKLFF.

This clonotype was detected only a few times. The chain uses TRBV6-5 and TRBJ2-1, with 12 bases lining up with TRBD1. Unmatched junction bases numbered 8, after V lost 2 bases and J lost 0 bases. Germline CDR1 MNHEY, CDR2 SVGAGI. The CDR3 runs 19 residues. The CDR3 bases are TGTGCCAGCAGTTACGCAAGGGACAGGGGGCGAAGCTCCTACAATGAGCAGTTCTTC. Protein sequence: CASSYARDRGRSSYNEQFF.

This clonotype has just a few counts. The chain carries TRBV28 and TRBJ2-7; 7 bases fit TRBD2. The CDR3 sequence is 15 residues long. Per the germline V gene, CDR1 is MDHEN and CDR2 is SYDVKM. V dropped 7 bases and J dropped 2; count of bases not matched to a gene: 11. For the CDR3, the DNA is TGTGCCAGCACTCTATCTGGGAGGGACGCCTACGAGCAGTACTTC. Its translation is CASTLSGRDAYEQYF. Variable domain in full (rest from reference TRBV28 and TRBJ2-7): DVKVTQSSRYLVKRTGEKVFLECVQDMDHENMFWYRQDPGLGLRLIYFSYDVKMKEKGDIPEGYSVSREKKERFSLILESASTNQTSMYLCASTLSGRDAYEQYFGPGTRLTVT.

J is TRBJ2-1 and V is TRBV24-1; TRBD2 matches at 11 bases. Per germline, CDR1 KGHDR and CDR2 SFDVKD. After removal of 0 bases from V and 6 bases from J, the junction contained 12 bases not matched to a gene. The CDR3 sequence is 19 residues long. Here the CDR3 reads CATSDLSVCSSGRFNEQFF. The CDR3 region has the DNA TGTGCCACCAGTGATTTGAGTGTTTGTTCTAGCGGGAGGTTCAATGAGCAGTTCTTC.

This chain links TRBV18 with TRBJ1-1; the D gene is possibly TRBD1 (6 bases). Trimming pared 1 base from V and 1 base from J, leaving 13 bases between. Germline-derived CDR1 and CDR2 are KGHSH and LQKENI. This CDR3 is 16 amino acids long. CDR3 loop: CASSPLPGQPNTEAFF. The CDR3 DNA reads TGTGCCAGCTCACCACTTCCGGGACAACCGAACACTGAAGCTTTCTTT.

The V and J genes are TRBV5-1 and TRBJ1-1; D might be TRBD1 (5 bases). V lost 5 bases and J 1 base, leaving 15 bases between the germline ends. The CDR3 is 15 amino acids. Germline V CDR1 and CDR2: SGHRS, YFSETQ. The DNA of the CDR3 is TGCGCCAGCAGACGGAGGGGTCAAGCGAACACTGAAGCTTTCTTT. As protein: CASRRRGQANTEAFF.

This clonotype was counted between two and nine times. J is TRBJ2-7 and V is TRBV11-2, with D tentatively TRBD1 or TRBD2 (5 bases each). The germline V gene has CDR1 SGHAT and CDR2 FQNNGV. The V gene lost 5 bases and the J gene lost 7 bases, with 15 bases spanning the gap. The CDR3 has 13 amino acids. In DNA, the CDR3 is TGTGCCAGCAGCCTCTCCGGGACGGGAGAGCAGTACGTC. As protein: CASSLSGTGEQYV.

This clonotype showed up just a few times. The chain carries TRBV7-8 and TRBJ1-1; D perhaps matches TRBD1 (6 bases). Per the germline V gene, CDR1 is SGHVS and CDR2 is FQNEAQ. The V end was cut by 1 base, the J end by 4 bases, with 16 bases between. CDR3 length: 16 amino acids. The CDR3 region is CASSLVSQGGTTEAFF. The DNA of the CDR3 is TGTGCCAGCAGCTTAGTTTCACAGGGAGGTACCACTGAAGCTTTCTTT.

As regards this clonotype: At one end, the junction sequence differs from germline, possibly due to a read error. CDR3 in DNA: TGTGTCAGCAGTTACTCGATAGGGAACACTGAAGCTTTCTTT. It translates to CVSSYSIGNTEAFF. The rearrangement links TRBV6-5 to TRBJ1-1, with D hard to call. The germline gives CDR1 MNHEY, CDR2 SVGAGI. The CDR3 extends over 14 amino acids.

This clonotype was detected a few times. The chain carries TRBV20-1 and TRBJ2-1; 11 nucleotides line up with TRBD2. J gave up 7 bases and V 3 bases, and 5 bases lay outside the gene matches. Germline V gene data show CDR1 as DFQATT and CDR2 as SNEGSKA (reference sequence). The length of the CDR3 is 14 residues. The CDR3 bases are TGCAGTGCTAGTATAGCGGGAGGGCAAAATGAGCAGTTCTTC. As protein: CSASIAGGQNEQFF.

This clonotype has more than one count but fewer than ten. The V gene is TRBV7-2, the J gene TRBJ2-5, with 8 bases that match TRBD1. The CDR3 consists of 13 residues. CDR1 SGHTA and CDR2 FQGNSA come from the germline V gene. Unmatched junction bases numbered 2, after V lost 5 bases and J lost 3 bases. CDR3 residues: CASSRDRKETQYF. CDR3 in DNA: TGTGCCAGCAGCCGGGACAGGAAAGAGACCCAGTACTTC.

This rearrangement joins TRBV30 to TRBJ1-2; 8 bases are shared with TRBD1. Germline V gene data show CDR1 as GTSNPN and CDR2 as SVGIG (reference sequence). This CDR3 region has 16 residues. V lost 2 bases to trimming and J lost 6 bases; unmatched junction nucleotides: 14. DNA for the CDR3: TGTGCCTGGAGTAATCCGGGACAGGTGTCCCTCAATGGCTACACCTTC. The encoded protein is CAWSNPGQVSLNGYTF.

This clonotype was detected a few times. The chain couples TRBV27 to TRBJ1-2; D is perhaps TRBD1 (5 bases). CDR1 is MNHEY, CDR2 SMNVEV, per germline (reference sequence). The germline V and J ends were trimmed by 5 bases and 4 bases, with 23 bases remaining between them. The CDR3 spans 17 residues. CDR3 loop: CASSTQGTHFFRYGYTF. The CDR3 region has the DNA TGTGCCAGCAGTACCCAGGGAACCCATTTTTTCCGCTATGGCTACACCTTC.

The V gene is TRBV11-3, the J gene TRBJ2-1; D gene ambiguous. Germline CDR1 and CDR2: SGHNT and YENEEA. The germline V and J ends were trimmed by 5 bases and 11 bases, with 19 bases remaining between them. This CDR3 has 14 amino acids. The CDR3 DNA is TGTGCCAGCAGCCAAGGCGGTTTTGCCCGACAGCAGTTCTTC. Translated: CASSQGGFARQQFF. Looking up the rest from reference TRBV11-3 and TRBJ2-1 gives the full variable domain: EAGVVQSPRYKIIEKKQPVAFWCNPISGHNTLYWYLQNLGQGPELLIRYENEEAVDDSQLPKDRFSAERLKGVDSTLKIQPAELGDSAVYLCASSQGGFARQQFFGPGTRLTVL.

The V and J genes are TRBV20-1 and TRBJ2-5; 8 nucleotides agree with TRBD2. The germline CDR1 and CDR2 sequences are DFQATT and SNEGSKA (reference sequence). This CDR3 comprises 13 residues. V dropped 7 bases and J dropped 4; count of bases not matched to a gene: 8. The CDR3 nucleotides are TGCAGTGTAAGCCCAGCGGGAGCAGAGACCCAGTACTTC. This translates into CSVSPAGAETQYF.